These 17 T cell receptor beta chains originate from one sample sequenced in a study of blood T cells in healthy people across ages. Primed by a sample-barcoded 5' primer and a J-beta primer mix, a second PCR proceeded for 7 to 11 cycles. From the 5' RACE reads, TCRdb called clonotypes with MiXCR, one entry per CDR3 protein. Of hundreds of thousands of distinct CDR3 sequences listed, around 42% are singletons. Material for sequencing was blood. The receptors originated from a man aged 55 to 70 in good health.

This chain connects TRBV5-1 to TRBJ2-3; maybe TRBD2 (5 bases). This CDR3 is built from 13 residues. CDR1 is SGHRS and CDR2 is YFSETQ in the germline V gene. The V end lost 4 bases, the J end lost 6 bases, and 12 bases lay between the germline ends. This CDR3 reads CASSTRKGDTQYF. The CDR3 coding sequence is TGCGCCAGCAGCACTAGGAAGGGCGATACGCAGTATTTT.

J is TRBJ1-4 and V is TRBV29-1; D may be TRBD1 (6 bases). Trimming left V 5 bases short and J 3 bases short, with 16 bases between. The CDR3 has 15 amino acids. CDR1 is SQVTM and CDR2 is ANQGSEA in the germline V gene. The CDR3 DNA reads TGCAGCGTTTTTGAGAGACAGGCCTCTAATGAAAAACTGTTTTTT. Translating it yields CSVFERQASNEKLFF.

CDR3 nucleotide sequence: TGTGCCAGCAGCCATGGCGGGGCCCACGGGGAAGAGACCCAGTACTTC. It codes for CASSHGGAHGEETQYF. The rearrangement uses TRBV14 and TRBJ2-7; D is possibly TRBD2 (6 bases). TRBJ2-5 matches the DNA end more closely, so the J call is doubtful. Germline CDR1 and CDR2: SGHDN and FVKESK. The CDR3 contains 16 residues.

The chain recombines TRBV5-1 with TRBJ2-6; D is perhaps TRBD1 (6 bases). The length of the CDR3 is 17 residues. Per the germline V gene, CDR1 is SGHRS and CDR2 is YFSETQ. The V gene lost 3 bases and the J gene lost 1 base, with 14 bases spanning the gap. The CDR3 coding sequence is TGCGCCAGCAGCTGGGGGCCTATAGGATCTGGGGCCAACGTCCTGACTTTC. It specifies CASSWGPIGSGANVLTF.

The J gene is TRBJ2-1, the V gene TRBV10-3, with 9 bases aligning to TRBD2. The germline gives CDR1 ENHRY, CDR2 SYGVKD. Germline trimming cut 0 bases from V and 9 bases from J; bases unmatched to any gene: 6. The CDR3 is 15 amino acids. CDR3 nucleotides: TGTGCCATCAGTGAGTCTGGCGGGGGGGCCTTTGAGCAGTTCTTC. Protein product: CAISESGGGAFEQFF.

This clonotype was seen many times. The chain joins TRBV12-3 or TRBV12-4 to TRBJ2-1; D is undetermined. The CDR3 consists of 14 residues. Trimming pared 1 base from V and 4 bases from J, leaving 8 bases between. Here the CDR3 reads CASSLGQQYNEQFF. The CDR3 DNA is TGTGCCAGCAGTTTAGGTCAGCAGTACAATGAGCAGTTCTTC.

This chain joins TRBV14 and TRBJ2-1; D not resolved. The CDR3 contains 12 residues. Between the trimmed V and J ends, which lost 0 bases and 9 bases, there was a span of 6 bases. Germline V gene lookup returns CDR1 SGHDN and CDR2 FVKESK. The CDR3 loop reads CASSQEWTEQFF. The CDR3 DNA sequence: TGTGCCAGCAGCCAAGAGTGGACTGAGCAGTTCTTC.

The gene calls are TRBV7-2 and TRBJ1-1; no clear D. This CDR3 is 12 amino acids long. V lost 2 bases to trimming and J lost 5 bases, with 6 bases between them. The V gene's germline CDR1 is SGHTA and CDR2 FQGNSA. The CDR3 loop reads CASSLKWTEAFF. The CDR3 DNA is TGTGCCAGCAGCTTAAAGTGGACTGAAGCTTTCTTT. The complete variable domain, with remaining parts taken from reference TRBV7-2 and TRBJ1-1, reads GAGVSQSPSNKVTEKGKDVELRCDPISGHTALYWYRQSLGQGLEFLIYFQGNSAPDKSGLPSDRFSAERTGGSVSTLTIQRTQQEDSAVYLCASSLKWTEAFFGQGTRLTVV.

This clonotype was seen a handful of times. This rearrangement joins TRBV6-5 to TRBJ2-1; TRBD1 aligns across 9 bases. CDR1 and CDR2 from the germline V gene are MNHEY and SVGAGI. J was trimmed by 4 bases and V by 2 bases; bases with no gene match: 6. This CDR3 spans 16 amino acids. The CDR3 loop reads CASSYARGQGYNEQFF. CDR3 nucleotide sequence: TGTGCCAGCAGTTACGCTCGGGGACAGGGTTACAATGAGCAGTTCTTC.

V is TRBV3-1 and J is TRBJ1-2; perhaps TRBD1 as D (6 bases). V dropped 0 bases and J dropped 8 bases, with 10 bases sitting between them. The CDR3 runs 13 residues. The germline V gene encodes CDR1 LGHDT and CDR2 YNNKEL (reference sequence). The CDR3 DNA is TGTGCCAGCAGCCAAGATCCAGGGGTAGGCTACACCTTC. Amino acids: CASSQDPGVGYTF.

In its sample, this clonotype was seen once. V and J are TRBV12-5 and TRBJ2-3; 14 bases agree with TRBD2. Germline CDR1 is LGHNT and CDR2 is FRNRAP. V lost 6 bases, J lost 3 bases, and 5 bases stayed unmatched. This CDR3 spans 16 amino acids. DNA of the CDR3: TGTGCTAGTGGCACCGGACTAGCGGGGGGTACAGATACGCAGTATTTT. Protein: CASGTGLAGGTDTQYF. Filled out from reference TRBV12-5 and TRBJ2-3, the complete variable domain reads DARVTQTPRHKVTEMGQEVTMRCQPILGHNTVFWYRQTMMQGLELLAYFRNRAPLDDSGMPKDRFSAEMPDATLATLKIQPSEPRDSAVYFCASGTGLAGGTDTQYFGPGTRLTVL.

The chain employs TRBV6-5 and TRBJ2-3, with D uncertain. Germline V lookup: CDR1 MNHEY, CDR2 SVGAGI. Trimming cost V 2 bases and J 4 bases, with 16 bases left between them. The CDR3 has 16 residues. CDR3 loop: CASSYIAPGSADTQYF. CDR3 coding DNA: TGTGCCAGCAGTTACATCGCGCCCGGGTCAGCAGATACGCAGTATTTT.

The gene calls are TRBV12-5 and TRBJ2-6; D is unresolved. CDR1 and CDR2 from the germline V gene are LGHNT and FRNRAP. Trimming removed 8 bases at V and 1 base at J, with 12 bases between. The CDR3 contains 15 residues. The CDR3 DNA follows: TGTGCTAGTAGCCCCGTGACTTCTGGGGCCAACGTCCTGACTTTC. Encoded protein: CASSPVTSGANVLTF.

The chain links TRBV20-1 to TRBJ1-1, with D perhaps matching TRBD1 (5 bases). This CDR3 is built from 14 residues. In germline, CDR1 is DFQATT, CDR2 SNEGSKA (reference sequence). Trimming shortened V by 3 bases and J by 4 bases, and 15 bases separated the two germline ends. The CDR3: CSASPWGRSTEAFF. The CDR3 coding sequence is TGCAGTGCTAGCCCATGGGGCCGGAGCACTGAAGCTTTCTTT.

The chain uses TRBV21-1 and TRBJ2-1; TRBD1, as called in the table, went unchecked against the DNA. TRBV21-1 counts as a pseudogene. The CDR3 totals 16 residues. CDR3 sequence: CASSKDRVPIYNEQFF. For the CDR3, the DNA is TGTGCCAGCAGCAAGGACAGGGTCCCTATTTACAATGAGCAGTTCTTC.

This clonotype was recorded many times. CDR3 amino acids: CASSIGVEQYF. The CDR3 region has the DNA TGTGCCAGCAGTATAGGGGTTGAGCAGTACTTC. The chain links TRBV28 to TRBJ2-7; a weak D match, TRBD1 (5 bases). V gave up 5 bases and J gave up 7 bases, with 9 bases separating them. Germline assignment: CDR1 MDHEN and CDR2 SYDVKM. This CDR3 has 11 amino acids.

The sample holds a few counts of this clonotype. This chain connects TRBV20-1 to TRBJ1-4, with a tentative D call TRBD1 (6 bases). Germline V gene lookup returns CDR1 DFQATT and CDR2 SNEGSKA (reference sequence). The CDR3 is made up of 14 amino acids. The germline V and J ends were trimmed by 2 bases and 7 bases, with 14 bases remaining between them. CDR3: CSARPSGVAEKLFF. CDR3 sequence (DNA): TGCAGTGCTAGACCCTCAGGGGTGGCTGAAAAACTGTTTTTT.